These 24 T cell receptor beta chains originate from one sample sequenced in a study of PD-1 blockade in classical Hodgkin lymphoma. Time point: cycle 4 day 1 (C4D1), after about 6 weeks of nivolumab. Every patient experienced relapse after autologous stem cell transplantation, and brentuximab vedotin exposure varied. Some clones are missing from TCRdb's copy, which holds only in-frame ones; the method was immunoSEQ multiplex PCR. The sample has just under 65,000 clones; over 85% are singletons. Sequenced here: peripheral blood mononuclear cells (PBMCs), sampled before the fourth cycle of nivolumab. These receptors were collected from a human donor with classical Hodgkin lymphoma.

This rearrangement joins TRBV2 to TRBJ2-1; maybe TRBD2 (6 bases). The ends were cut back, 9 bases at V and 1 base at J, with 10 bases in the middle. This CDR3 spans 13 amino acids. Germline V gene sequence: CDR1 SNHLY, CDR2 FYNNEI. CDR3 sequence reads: CASRDFSYNEQFF. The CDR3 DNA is TGTGCCAGTCGGGACTTTTCCTACAATGAGCAGTTCTTC. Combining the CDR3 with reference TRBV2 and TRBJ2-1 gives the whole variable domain EPEVTQTPSHQVTQMGQEVILRCVPISNHLYFYWYRQILGQKVEFLVSFYNNEISEKSEIFDDQFSVERPDGSNFTLKIRSTKLEDSAMYFCASRDFSYNEQFFGPGTRLTVL.

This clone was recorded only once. The CDR3 is CASSSTGGYTF. CDR3 nucleotides: TGTGCCAGCAGCTCGACAGGTGGCTACACCTTC. This chain joins TRBV7-6 and TRBJ1-2, with a tentative D call TRBD1 (6 bases). Trimming shortened V by 4 bases and J by 7 bases, and 7 bases separated the two germline ends. Germline V gene data show CDR1 as SGHVS and CDR2 as FNYEAQ. The CDR3 contains 11 residues.

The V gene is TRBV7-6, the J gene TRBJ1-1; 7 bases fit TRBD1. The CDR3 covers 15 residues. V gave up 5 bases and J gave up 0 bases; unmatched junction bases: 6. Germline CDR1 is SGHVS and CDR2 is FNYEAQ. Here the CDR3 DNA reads TGTGCCAGCAGCGTCAACAGGGGCATGAACACTGAAGCTTTCTTT. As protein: CASSVNRGMNTEAFF.

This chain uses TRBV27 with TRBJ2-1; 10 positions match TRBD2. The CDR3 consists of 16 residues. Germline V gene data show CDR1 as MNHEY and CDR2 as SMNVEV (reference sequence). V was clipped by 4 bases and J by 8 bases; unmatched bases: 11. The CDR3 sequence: CASSYPSGRAIDEQFF. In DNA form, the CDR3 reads TGTGCCAGCAGTTACCCCAGCGGGAGGGCCATTGATGAGCAGTTCTTC.

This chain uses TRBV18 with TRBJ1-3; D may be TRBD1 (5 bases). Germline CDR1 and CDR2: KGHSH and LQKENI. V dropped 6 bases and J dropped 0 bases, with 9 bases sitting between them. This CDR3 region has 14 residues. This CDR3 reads CASSSGSSGNTIYF. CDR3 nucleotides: TGTGCCAGCTCCTCAGGGAGCTCTGGAAACACCATATATTTT. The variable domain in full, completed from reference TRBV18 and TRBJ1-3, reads NAGVMQNPRHLVRRRGQEARLRCSPMKGHSHVYWYRQLPEEGLKFMVYLQKENIIDESGMPKERFSAEFPKEGPSILRIQQVVRGDSAAYFCASSSGSSGNTIYFGEGSWLTVV.

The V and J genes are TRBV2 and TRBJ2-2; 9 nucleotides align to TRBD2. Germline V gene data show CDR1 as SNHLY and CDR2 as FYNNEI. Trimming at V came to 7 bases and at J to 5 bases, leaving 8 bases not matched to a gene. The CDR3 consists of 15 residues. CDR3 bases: TGTGCCAGCAATCGTGGACTAGCGATAACCGGGGAGCTGTTTTTT. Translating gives CASNRGLAITGELFF.

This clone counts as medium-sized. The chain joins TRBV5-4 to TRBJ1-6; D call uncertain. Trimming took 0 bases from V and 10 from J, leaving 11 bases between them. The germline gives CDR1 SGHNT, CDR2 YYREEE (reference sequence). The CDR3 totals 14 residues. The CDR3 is CASSLVQEDSPLHF. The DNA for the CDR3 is TGTGCCAGCAGCTTGGTCCAGGAAGACTCACCCCTCCACTTT.

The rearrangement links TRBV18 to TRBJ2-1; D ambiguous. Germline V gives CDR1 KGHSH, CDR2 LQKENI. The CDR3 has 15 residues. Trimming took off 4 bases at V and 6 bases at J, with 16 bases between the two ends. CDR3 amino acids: CASSRPLKGFNEQFF. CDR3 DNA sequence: TGTGCCAGCTCACGACCTCTCAAGGGTTTCAATGAGCAGTTCTTC.

CDR3: CASSFDTGIGDNEQFF. CDR3 coding DNA: TGTGCCAGCAGCTTCGACACAGGGATCGGAGACAATGAGCAGTTCTTC. The chain is built from TRBV11-2 and TRBJ2-1, with D possibly being TRBD1 (6 bases). The V end lost 3 bases, the J end lost 5 bases, and 17 bases lay between the germline ends. The CDR3 sequence is 16 residues long. Germline V gives CDR1 SGHAT, CDR2 FQNNGV.

The CDR3 nucleotides read TGTGCCAGCACCCCAGGGGCGGGAAGGGGCCTCAATGAGCAGTTCTTC. Translated: CASTPGAGRGLNEQFF. V is TRBV27 and J is TRBJ2-1, with D tentatively TRBD1 or TRBD2 (6 bases each). Per germline, CDR1 MNHEY and CDR2 SMNVEV (reference sequence). The germline V and J ends were trimmed by 7 bases and 6 bases, with 22 bases remaining between them. This CDR3 has 16 amino acids.

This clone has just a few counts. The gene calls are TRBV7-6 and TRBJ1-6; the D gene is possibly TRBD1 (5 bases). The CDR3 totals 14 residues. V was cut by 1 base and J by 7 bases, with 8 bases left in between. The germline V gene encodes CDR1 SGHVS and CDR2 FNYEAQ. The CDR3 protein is CASSLEQVNSPLHF. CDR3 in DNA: TGTGCCAGCAGCTTAGAACAGGTCAATTCACCCCTCCACTTT.

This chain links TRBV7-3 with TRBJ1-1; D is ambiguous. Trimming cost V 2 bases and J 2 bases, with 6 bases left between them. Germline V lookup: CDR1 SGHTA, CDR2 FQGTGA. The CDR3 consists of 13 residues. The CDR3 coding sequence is TGTGCCAGCAGCTTATTGGGAAACACTGAAGCTTTCTTT. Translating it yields CASSLLGNTEAFF.

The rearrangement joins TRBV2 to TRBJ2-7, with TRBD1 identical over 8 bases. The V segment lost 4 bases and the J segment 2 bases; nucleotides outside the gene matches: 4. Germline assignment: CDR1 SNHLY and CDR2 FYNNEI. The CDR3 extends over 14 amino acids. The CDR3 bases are TGTGCCAGCAGTGGGGACAGGCAGACCTACGAGCAGTACTTC. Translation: CASSGDRQTYEQYF.

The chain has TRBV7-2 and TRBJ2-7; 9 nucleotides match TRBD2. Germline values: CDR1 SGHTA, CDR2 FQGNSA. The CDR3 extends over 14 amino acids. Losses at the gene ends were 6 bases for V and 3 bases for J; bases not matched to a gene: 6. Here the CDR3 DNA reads TGTGCCAGCAGTTCCAGCGGGGGGTACTACGAGCAGTACTTC. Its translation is CASSSSGGYYEQYF.

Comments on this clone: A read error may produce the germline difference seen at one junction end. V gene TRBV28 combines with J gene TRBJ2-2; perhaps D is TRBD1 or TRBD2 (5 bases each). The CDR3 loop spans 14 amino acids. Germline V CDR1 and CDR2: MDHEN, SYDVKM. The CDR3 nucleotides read TGTGCTAGCAGTGGGGGTGCGAACACCGGGGAGCTGTTTTTT. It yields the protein CASSGGANTGELFF.

The CDR3 sequence is CASSPPGTDLVDTQYF. The CDR3, as DNA: TGTGCCAGCAGCCCCCCCGGGACAGACCTTGTAGATACGCAGTATTTT. The chain employs TRBV7-9 and TRBJ2-3, with 7 positions matching TRBD1. The CDR3 spans 16 residues. Trimming at V came to 5 bases and at J to 5 bases, leaving 13 bases not matched to a gene. Germline CDR1 and CDR2: SEHNR and FQNEAQ (reference sequence).

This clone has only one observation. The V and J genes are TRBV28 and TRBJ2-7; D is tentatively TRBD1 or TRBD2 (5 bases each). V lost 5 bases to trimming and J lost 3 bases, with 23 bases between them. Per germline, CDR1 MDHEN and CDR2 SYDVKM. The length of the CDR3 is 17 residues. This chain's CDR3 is CASSRPGHDRGSYEQYF. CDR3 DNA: TGTGCCAGCAGTAGACCAGGCCACGACCGGGGCAGCTACGAGCAGTACTTC.

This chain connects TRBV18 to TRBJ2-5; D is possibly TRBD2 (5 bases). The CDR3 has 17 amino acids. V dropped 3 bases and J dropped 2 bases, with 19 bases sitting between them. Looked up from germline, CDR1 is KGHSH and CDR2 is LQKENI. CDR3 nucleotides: TGTGCCAGCTCACCTGCTAGCAGCCTCCTTCATCAAGAGACCCAGTACTTC. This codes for CASSPASSLLHQETQYF. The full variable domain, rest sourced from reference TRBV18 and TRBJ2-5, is NAGVMQNPRHLVRRRGQEARLRCSPMKGHSHVYWYRQLPEEGLKFMVYLQKENIIDESGMPKERFSAEFPKEGPSILRIQQVVRGDSAAYFCASSPASSLLHQETQYFGPGTRLLVL.

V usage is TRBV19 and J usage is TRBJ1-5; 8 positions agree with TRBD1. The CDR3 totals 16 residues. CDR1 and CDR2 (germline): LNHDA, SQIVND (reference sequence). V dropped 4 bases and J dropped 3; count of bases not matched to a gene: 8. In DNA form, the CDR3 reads TGTGCCAGTAGTAATCCCGACAGGGGATCCAATCAGCCCCAGCATTTT. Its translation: CASSNPDRGSNQPQHF.

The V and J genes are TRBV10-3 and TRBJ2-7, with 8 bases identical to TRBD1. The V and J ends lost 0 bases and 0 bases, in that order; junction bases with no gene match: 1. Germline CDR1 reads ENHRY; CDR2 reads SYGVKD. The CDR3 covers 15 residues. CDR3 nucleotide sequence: TGTGCCATCAGTGAGTCCACAGGGGGCTCCTACGAGCAGTACTTC. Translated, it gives CAISESTGGSYEQYF.

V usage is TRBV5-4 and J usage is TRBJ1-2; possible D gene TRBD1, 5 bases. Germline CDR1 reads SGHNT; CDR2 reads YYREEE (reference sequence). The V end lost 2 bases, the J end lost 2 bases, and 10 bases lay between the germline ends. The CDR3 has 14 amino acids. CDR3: CASSLVAGNYGYTF. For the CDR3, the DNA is TGTGCCAGCAGCTTAGTGGCAGGGAACTATGGCTACACCTTC.

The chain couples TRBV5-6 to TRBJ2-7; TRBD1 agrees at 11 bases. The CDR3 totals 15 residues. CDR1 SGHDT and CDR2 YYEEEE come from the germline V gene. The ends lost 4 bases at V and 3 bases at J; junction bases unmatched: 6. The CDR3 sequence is CASSPGGTGGYEQYF. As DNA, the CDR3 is TGTGCCAGCAGCCCAGGCGGGACAGGGGGCTACGAGCAGTACTTC.

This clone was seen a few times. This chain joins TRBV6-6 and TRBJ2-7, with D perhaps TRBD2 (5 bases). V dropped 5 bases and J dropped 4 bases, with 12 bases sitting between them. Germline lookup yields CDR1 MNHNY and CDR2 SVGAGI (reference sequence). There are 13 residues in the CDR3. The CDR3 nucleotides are TGTGCCAGCAGTGCAGGAGGTCCGTACGAGCAGTACTTC. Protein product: CASSAGGPYEQYF.

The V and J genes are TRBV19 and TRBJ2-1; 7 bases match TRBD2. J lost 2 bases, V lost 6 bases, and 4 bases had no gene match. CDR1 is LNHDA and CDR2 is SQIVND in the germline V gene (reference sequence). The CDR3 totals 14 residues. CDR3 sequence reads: CASSVGLAYNEQFF. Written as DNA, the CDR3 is TGTGCCAGTAGCGTCGGACTAGCCTACAATGAGCAGTTCTTC.